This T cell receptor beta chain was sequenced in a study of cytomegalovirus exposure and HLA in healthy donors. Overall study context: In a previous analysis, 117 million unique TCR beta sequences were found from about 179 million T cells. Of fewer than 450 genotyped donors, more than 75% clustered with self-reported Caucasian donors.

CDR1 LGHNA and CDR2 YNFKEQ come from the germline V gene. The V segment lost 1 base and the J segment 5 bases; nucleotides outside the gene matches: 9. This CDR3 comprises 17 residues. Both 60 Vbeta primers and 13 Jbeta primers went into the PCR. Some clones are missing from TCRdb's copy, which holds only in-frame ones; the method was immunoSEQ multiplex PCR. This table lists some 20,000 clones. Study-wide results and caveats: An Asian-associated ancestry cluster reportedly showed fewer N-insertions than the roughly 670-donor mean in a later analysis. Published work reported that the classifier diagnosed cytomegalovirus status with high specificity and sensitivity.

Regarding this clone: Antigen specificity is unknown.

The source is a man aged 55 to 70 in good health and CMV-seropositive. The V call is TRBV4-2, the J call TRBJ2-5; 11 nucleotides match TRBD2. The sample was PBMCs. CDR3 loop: CASSQASLAGGLETQYF. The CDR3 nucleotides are TGTGCCAGCAGCCAAGCCTCCCTAGCGGGAGGCTTGGAGACCCAGTACTTC.